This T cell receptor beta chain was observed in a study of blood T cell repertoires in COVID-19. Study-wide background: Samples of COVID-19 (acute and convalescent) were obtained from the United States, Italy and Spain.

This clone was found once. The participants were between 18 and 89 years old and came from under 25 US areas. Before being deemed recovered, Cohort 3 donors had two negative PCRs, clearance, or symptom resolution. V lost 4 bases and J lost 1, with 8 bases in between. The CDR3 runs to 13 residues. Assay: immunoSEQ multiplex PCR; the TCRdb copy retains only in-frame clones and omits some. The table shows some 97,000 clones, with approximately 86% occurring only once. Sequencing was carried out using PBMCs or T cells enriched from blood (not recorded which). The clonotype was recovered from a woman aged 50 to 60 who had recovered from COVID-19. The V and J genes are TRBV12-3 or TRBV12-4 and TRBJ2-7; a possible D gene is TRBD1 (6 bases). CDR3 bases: TGTGCCAGCAGTTCCACAGGGTCCTACGAGCAGTACTTC. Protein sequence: CASSSTGSYEQYF.